This T cell receptor beta chain was captured by sequencing in a study of radiotherapy plus CTLA-4 blockade in lung cancer. At the level of the study: Of all patients, approximately 17% responded objectively and 31% showed disease control. Study-wide findings and caveats: There was expansion of tumor-derived TCR clones in blood after radiotherapy plus ipilimumab.

As concerns this clone: Its antigen remains unidentified.

V was trimmed by 2 bases and J by 0 bases, leaving 7 bases between them. CDR3 length: 15 amino acids. Germline CDR1 is LNHDA and CDR2 is SQIVND (reference sequence). Clones were read by immunoSEQ multiplex PCR, and TCRdb kept only the in-frame ones, dropping some. The sample lists about 77,000 clones, roughly 74% occurring once. V gene TRBV19 combines with J gene TRBJ1-4; D unresolved. The sequence derives from a human donor with non-small cell lung cancer whose response to radiotherapy plus ipilimumab could not be evaluated. Here the sequenced sample was peripheral blood, taken from a patient treated with radiotherapy plus ipilimumab. This CDR3 is CASSIQQTTNEKLFF. The DNA of the CDR3 is TGTGCCAGTAGTATACAACAGACAACTAATGAAAAACTGTTTTTT.